The rows below give T cell receptor beta chains drawn from one sample of a study of identifying expanded T cells in peripheral blood. The table came from immunoSEQ multiplex PCR; TCRdb's copy has only in-frame clones and leaves some out. Among 100,000 to 150,000 clones listed, 75% to 90% were seen once. Specimen: blood. The receptors shown here come from a person aged 18-69 years in good health. Each CDR3 is given with its conserved first and last residue. A D gene is named only where the DNA matches it firmly. Expanded clones are given a class, and other clones once, few, many or no size at all.

TRBV7-2	TRBJ2-7	-	once	CASSHFIIGFSYEQYF	TGTGCCAGCAGCCATTTTATCATCGGTTTCTCCTACGAGCAGTACTTC
TRBV5-6	TRBJ1-4	-	-	CASSLGRVNEKLFF	TGTGCCAGCAGCTTGGGCAGAGTTAATGAAAAACTGTTTTTT
TRBV5-4	TRBJ2-7	TRBD2	-	CASSLTSGSSYEQYF	TGTGCCAGCAGCTTGACTAGCGGGAGCTCCTACGAGCAGTACTTC
TRBV18	TRBJ1-6	-	-	CASSPLEGQRNSPLHF	TGTGCCAGCTCACCACTTGAAGGGCAACGGAATTCACCCCTCCACTTT
TRBV6-5	TRBJ2-4	-	once	CASSYSMSGGNIQYF	TGTGCCAGCAGTTACTCGATGAGCGGAGGAAACATTCAGTACTTC
TRBV15	TRBJ2-5	TRBD2	-	CATSTRLAGTETQYF	TGTGCCACCAGCACTAGACTAGCGGGGACGGAGACCCAGTACTTC
TRBV6-5	TRBJ1-1	TRBD1	-	CASSPGTGGTEAFF	TGTGCCAGCAGCCCAGGGACAGGGGGCACTGAAGCTTTCTTT
TRBV6-5	TRBJ2-7	-	-	CASSYSDGYEQYF	TGTGCCAGCAGTTACTCCGACGGCTACGAGCAGTACTTC
TRBV5-1	TRBJ2-1	TRBD2	-	CASRQLAGGLSEQFF	TGCGCCAGCAGACAACTAGCGGGAGGGCTCAGTGAGCAGTTCTTC
TRBV4-3	TRBJ1-2	-	-	CASSQEHREYYGYTF	TGCGCCAGCAGCCAAGAGCACAGGGAGTACTATGGCTACACCTTC
TRBV10-3	TRBJ1-2	-	-	CAISESTQNGYTF	TGTGCCATCAGTGAGTCGACACAAAATGGCTACACCTTC
TRBV6-1	TRBJ2-7	TRBD1	-	CASLKGQGGPYEQYF	TGTGCCAGCCTAAAAGGACAGGGGGGACCCTACGAGCAGTACTTC
TRBV4-1	TRBJ2-7	-	-	CASSQQDKFYEQYF	TGCGCCAGCAGCCAACAGGACAAGTTCTACGAGCAGTACTTC
TRBV29-1	TRBJ1-2	-	-	CSVVLGHGYTF	TGCAGCGTTGTACTGGGTCATGGCTACACCTTC
TRBV4-1	TRBJ2-7	TRBD1	once	CASSRIPGQGDEQYF	TGCGCCAGCAGCCGCATCCCGGGACAGGGCGACGAGCAGTACTTC
TRBV5-4	TRBJ2-7	-	-	CASSLSNEQYF	TGTGCCAGCAGCTTGTCTAACGAGCAGTACTTC
TRBV5-1	TRBJ1-2	TRBD1	few	CASSGGTGTYGYTF	TGCGCCAGCAGCGGCGGGACAGGGACATATGGCTACACCTTC
TRBV19	TRBJ2-7	-	-	CASSITGPTNPEQYF	TGTGCCAGTAGTATAACGGGGCCCACCAACCCCGAGCAGTACTTC
TRBV6-6	TRBJ1-5	-	once	CASSSLQRNQPQHF	TGTGCCAGCAGCTCCCTACAGAGGAATCAGCCCCAGCATTTT
TRBV19	TRBJ1-2	-	-	CASSQGGYEYYGYTF	TGTGCCAGTAGTCAAGGGGGGTACGAGTACTATGGCTACACCTTC
TRBV2	TRBJ2-7	-	-	CASSVGGTLNEQYF	TGTGCCAGCAGTGTCGGGGGAACCCTCAACGAGCAGTACTTC
TRBV9	TRBJ2-1	-	-	CASSDRDKYNEQFF	TGTGCCAGCAGCGACCGGGACAAGTACAATGAGCAGTTCTTC
TRBV19	TRBJ2-1	TRBD1	-	CASSAGQGRYNEQFF	TGTGCCAGTAGTGCCGGACAGGGGCGCTACAATGAGCAGTTCTTC
TRBV6-6	TRBJ2-1	-	-	CASSYSGHSYNEQFF	TGTGCCAGCAGTTATTCAGGGCACTCCTACAATGAGCAGTTCTTC
TRBV4-2	TRBJ1-2	TRBD1	medium-sized	CASSHPGQGSGYTF	TGTGCCAGCAGCCACCCGGGACAGGGAAGTGGCTACACCTTC
TRBV15	TRBJ2-2	TRBD2	-	CATSTIAGGRGELFF	TGTGCCACCAGTACCATAGCGGGGGGCCGGGGGGAGCTGTTTTTT
TRBV7-3	TRBJ2-7	-	-	CASSVHIYEQYF	TGTGCCAGCAGCGTCCATATCTACGAGCAGTACTTC
TRBV30	TRBJ1-6	-	-	CAWSVLRGWNSPLHF	TGTGCCTGGAGTGTACTGCGGGGGTGGAATTCACCCCTCCACTTT
TRBV25-1	TRBJ1-4	-	-	CASSPSRQIRDEKLFF	TGTGCCAGCAGTCCGTCGCGACAAATTCGGGATGAAAAACTGTTTTTT
TRBV9	TRBJ2-3	TRBD1	-	CASSVTGVTDTQYF	TGTGCCAGCAGCGTCACAGGGGTCACAGATACGCAGTATTTT
TRBV14	TRBJ2-1	-	-	CASSYYNEQFF	TGTGCCAGCAGTTATTACAATGAGCAGTTCTTC
TRBV7-2	TRBJ2-7	TRBD1	-	CASSLAGQGLLEQYF	TGTGCCAGCAGCTTAGCGGGACAGGGGCTTCTAGAGCAGTACTTC
TRBV27	TRBJ1-5	TRBD1	few	CASSLSPTGGAVQPQHF	TGTGCCAGCAGTTTATCGCCGACAGGGGGCGCGGTACAGCCCCAGCATTTT
TRBV27	TRBJ2-7	-	-	CASRNDGATILYEQYF	TGTGCCAGCAGAAACGACGGGGCTACTATCCTATACGAGCAGTACTTC
TRBV10-3	TRBJ2-3	-	once	CAIQSRDTQYF	TGTGCCATCCAGTCCAGGGATACGCAGTATTTT
TRBV7-9	TRBJ2-4	-	-	CASSLEGLAKNIQYF	TGTGCCAGCAGCTTAGAGGGACTAGCCAAAAACATTCAGTACTTC
TRBV7-9	TRBJ1-4	-	-	CASSLGRLNEKLFF	TGTGCCAGCAGCTTGGGGCGGCTCAATGAAAAACTGTTTTTT
TRBV29-1	TRBJ1-2	-	-	CSARGQSNYGYTF	TGCAGCGCCAGAGGACAGAGTAACTATGGCTACACCTTC
TRBV7-8	TRBJ1-5	-	-	CASSLVRTNSNQPQHF	TGTGCCAGCAGCTTAGTAAGAACAAATAGCAATCAGCCCCAGCATTTT
TRBV19	TRBJ1-4	-	-	CASTWTAPNEKLFF	TGTGCCAGTACTTGGACGGCGCCTAATGAAAAACTGTTTTTT